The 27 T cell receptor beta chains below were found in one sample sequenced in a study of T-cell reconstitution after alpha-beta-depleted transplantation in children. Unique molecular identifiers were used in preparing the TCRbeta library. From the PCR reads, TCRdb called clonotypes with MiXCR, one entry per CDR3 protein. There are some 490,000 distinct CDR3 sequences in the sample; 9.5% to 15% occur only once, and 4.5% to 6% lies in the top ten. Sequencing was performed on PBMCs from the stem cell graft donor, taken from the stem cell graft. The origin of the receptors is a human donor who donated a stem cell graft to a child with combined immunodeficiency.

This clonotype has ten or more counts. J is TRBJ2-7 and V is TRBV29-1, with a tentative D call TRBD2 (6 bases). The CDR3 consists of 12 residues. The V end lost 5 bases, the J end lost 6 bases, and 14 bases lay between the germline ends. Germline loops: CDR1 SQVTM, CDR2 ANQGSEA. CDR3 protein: CSVRWGDTEQYF. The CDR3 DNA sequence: TGCAGCGTTCGATGGGGGGATACCGAGCAGTACTTC.

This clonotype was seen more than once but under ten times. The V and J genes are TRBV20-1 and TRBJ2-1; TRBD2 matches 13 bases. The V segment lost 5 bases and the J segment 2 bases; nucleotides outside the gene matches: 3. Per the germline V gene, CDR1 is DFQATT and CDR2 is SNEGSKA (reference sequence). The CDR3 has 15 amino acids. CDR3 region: CSAGGLAGTYNEQFF. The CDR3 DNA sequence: TGCAGTGCTGGGGGACTAGCGGGAACCTACAATGAGCAGTTCTTC.

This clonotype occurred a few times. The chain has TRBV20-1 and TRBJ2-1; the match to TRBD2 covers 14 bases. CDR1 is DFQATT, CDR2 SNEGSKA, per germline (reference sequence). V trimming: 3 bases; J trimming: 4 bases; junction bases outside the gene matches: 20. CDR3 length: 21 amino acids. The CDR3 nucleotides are TGCAGTGCTAGGAGACGGGGACTAGCGGGGGTGGCCCTTAACCCTTACAATGAGCAGTTCTTC. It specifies CSARRRGLAGVALNPYNEQFF.

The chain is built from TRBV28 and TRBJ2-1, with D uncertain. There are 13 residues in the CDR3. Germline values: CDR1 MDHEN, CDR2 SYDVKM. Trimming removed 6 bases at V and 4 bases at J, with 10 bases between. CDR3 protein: CASRLPGYNEQFF. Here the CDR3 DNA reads TGTGCCAGCAGACTTCCTGGGTACAATGAGCAGTTCTTC.

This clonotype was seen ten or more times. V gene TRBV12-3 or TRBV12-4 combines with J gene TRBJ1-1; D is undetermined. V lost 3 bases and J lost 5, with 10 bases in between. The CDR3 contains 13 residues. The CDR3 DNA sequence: TGTGCCAGCAGTTTGAGCAGAGGGACTGAAGCTTTCTTT. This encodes CASSLSRGTEAFF.

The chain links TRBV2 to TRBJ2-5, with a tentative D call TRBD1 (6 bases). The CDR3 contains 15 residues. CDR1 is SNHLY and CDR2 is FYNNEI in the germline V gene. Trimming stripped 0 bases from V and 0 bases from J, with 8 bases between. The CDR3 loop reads CASSEARDNQETQYF. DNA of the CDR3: TGTGCCAGCAGTGAAGCGAGGGACAACCAAGAGACCCAGTACTTC.

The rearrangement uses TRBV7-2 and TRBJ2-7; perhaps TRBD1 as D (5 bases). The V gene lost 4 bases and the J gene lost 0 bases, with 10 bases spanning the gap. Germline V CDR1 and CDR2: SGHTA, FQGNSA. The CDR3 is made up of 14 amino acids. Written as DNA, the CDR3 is TGTGCCAGCAGCTCGGCTAGGGGCTCCTACGAGCAGTACTTC. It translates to CASSSARGSYEQYF.

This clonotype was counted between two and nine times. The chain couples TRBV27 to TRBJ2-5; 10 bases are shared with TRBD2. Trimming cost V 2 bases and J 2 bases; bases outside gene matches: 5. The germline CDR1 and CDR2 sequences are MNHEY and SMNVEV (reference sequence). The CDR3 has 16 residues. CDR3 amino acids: CASSLRLAGAQETQYF. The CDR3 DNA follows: TGTGCCAGCAGTTTAAGGCTAGCGGGGGCACAAGAGACCCAGTACTTC.

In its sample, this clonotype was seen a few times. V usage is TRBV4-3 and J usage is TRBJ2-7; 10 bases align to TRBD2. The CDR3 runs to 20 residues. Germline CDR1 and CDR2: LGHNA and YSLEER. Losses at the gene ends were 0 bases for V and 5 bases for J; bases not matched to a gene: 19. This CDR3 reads CASSQETPTGTSGTIHEQYF. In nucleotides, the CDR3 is TGCGCCAGCAGCCAAGAAACCCCAACGGGTACTAGCGGGACTATCCACGAGCAGTACTTC.

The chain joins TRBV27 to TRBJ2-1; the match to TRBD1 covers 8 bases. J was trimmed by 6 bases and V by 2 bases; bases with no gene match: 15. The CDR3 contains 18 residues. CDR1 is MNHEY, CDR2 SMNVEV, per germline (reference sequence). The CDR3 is CASSLEGGPRGQVNEQFF. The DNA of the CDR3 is TGTGCCAGCAGTTTAGAAGGGGGCCCAAGGGGACAGGTCAATGAGCAGTTCTTC.

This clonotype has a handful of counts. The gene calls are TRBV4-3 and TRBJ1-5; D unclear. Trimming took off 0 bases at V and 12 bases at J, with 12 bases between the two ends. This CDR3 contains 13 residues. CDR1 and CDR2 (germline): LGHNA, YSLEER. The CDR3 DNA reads TGCGCCAGCAGCCAAGATCGGTGGGGAATCCAGCATTTT. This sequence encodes CASSQDRWGIQHF.

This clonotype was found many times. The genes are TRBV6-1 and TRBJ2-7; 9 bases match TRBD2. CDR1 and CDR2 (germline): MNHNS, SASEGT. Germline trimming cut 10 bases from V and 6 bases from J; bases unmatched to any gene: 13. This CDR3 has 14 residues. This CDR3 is CATTTGAGGSEQYF. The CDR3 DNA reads TGTGCCACCACGACTGGGGCGGGAGGGAGCGAGCAGTACTTC.

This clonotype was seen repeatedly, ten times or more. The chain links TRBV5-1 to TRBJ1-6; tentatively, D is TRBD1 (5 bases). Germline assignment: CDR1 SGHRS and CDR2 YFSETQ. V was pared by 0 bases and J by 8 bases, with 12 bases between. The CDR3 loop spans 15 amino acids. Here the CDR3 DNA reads TGCGCCAGCAGCTTGGAGGGGACGGATGATTCACCCCTCCACTTT. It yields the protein CASSLEGTDDSPLHF.

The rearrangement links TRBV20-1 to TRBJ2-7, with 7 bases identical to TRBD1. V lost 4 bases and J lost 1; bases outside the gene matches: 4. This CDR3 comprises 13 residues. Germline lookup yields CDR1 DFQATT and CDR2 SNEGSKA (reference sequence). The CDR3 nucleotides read TGCAGTGCTACCGGGACAGCTTCCTACGAGCAGTACTTC. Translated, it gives CSATGTASYEQYF.

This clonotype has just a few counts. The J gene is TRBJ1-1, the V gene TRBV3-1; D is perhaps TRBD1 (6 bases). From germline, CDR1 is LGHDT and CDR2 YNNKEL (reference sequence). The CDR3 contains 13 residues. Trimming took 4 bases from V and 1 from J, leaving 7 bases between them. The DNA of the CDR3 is TGTGCCAGCAGCCGCAGGGGGAACACTGAAGCTTTCTTT. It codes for CASSRRGNTEAFF.

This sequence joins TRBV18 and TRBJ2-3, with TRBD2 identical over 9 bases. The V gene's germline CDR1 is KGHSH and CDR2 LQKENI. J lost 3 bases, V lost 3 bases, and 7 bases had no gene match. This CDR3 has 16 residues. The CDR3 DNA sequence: TGTGCCAGCTCACCTTCCGGGACTAGCAGTACAGATACGCAGTATTTT. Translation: CASSPSGTSSTDTQYF.

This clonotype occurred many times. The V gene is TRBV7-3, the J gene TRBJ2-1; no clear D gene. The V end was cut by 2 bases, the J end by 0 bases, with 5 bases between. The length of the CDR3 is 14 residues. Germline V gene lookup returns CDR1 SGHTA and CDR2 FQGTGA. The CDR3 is CASSLDHSYNEQFF. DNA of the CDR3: TGTGCCAGCAGCTTAGACCACTCCTACAATGAGCAGTTCTTC.

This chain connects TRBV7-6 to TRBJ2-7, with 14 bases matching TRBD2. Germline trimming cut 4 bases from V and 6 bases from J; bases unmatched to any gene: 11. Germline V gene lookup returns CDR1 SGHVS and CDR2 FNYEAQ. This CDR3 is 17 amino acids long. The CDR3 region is CASSYTVPGLAGVEQYF. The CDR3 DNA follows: TGTGCCAGCAGCTATACCGTACCGGGACTAGCGGGAGTCGAGCAGTACTTC.

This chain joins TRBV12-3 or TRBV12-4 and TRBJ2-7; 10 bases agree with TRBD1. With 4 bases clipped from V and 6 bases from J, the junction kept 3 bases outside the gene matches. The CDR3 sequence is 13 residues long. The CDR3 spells CASSSDRGREQYF. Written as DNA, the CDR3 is TGTGCCAGCAGTTCCGACAGGGGGCGCGAGCAGTACTTC.

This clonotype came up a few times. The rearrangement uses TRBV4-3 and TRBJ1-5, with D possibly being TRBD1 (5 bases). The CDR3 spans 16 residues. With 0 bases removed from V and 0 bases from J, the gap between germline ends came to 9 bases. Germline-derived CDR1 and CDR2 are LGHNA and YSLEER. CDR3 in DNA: TGCGCCAGCAGCCAAGATGATCAGGGTAGCAATCAGCCCCAGCATTTT. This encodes CASSQDDQGSNQPQHF.

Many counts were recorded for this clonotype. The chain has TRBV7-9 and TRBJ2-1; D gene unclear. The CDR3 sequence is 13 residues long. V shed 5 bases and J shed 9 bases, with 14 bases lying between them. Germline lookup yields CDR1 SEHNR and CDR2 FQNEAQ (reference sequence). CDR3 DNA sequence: TGTGCCAGCAGCCATGGGATAGTTCCTGAGCAGTTCTTC. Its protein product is CASSHGIVPEQFF.

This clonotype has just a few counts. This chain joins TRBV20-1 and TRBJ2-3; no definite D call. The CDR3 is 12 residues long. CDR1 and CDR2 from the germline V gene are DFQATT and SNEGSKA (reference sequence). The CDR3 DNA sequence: TGCAGCGCACTAACGGACACAGATACGCAGTATTTT. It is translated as CSALTDTDTQYF.

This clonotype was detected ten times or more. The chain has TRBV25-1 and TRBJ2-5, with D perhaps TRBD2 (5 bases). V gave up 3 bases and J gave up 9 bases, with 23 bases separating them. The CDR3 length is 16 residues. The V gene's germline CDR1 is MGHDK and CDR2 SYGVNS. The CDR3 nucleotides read TGTGCCAGCAGTGACTCGGGGAGAACCCAAGAGAAGGCCCAGTACTTC. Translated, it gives CASSDSGRTQEKAQYF.

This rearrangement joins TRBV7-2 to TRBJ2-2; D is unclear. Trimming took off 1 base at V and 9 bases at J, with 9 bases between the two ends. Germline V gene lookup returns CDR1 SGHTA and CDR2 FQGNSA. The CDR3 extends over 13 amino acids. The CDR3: CASSLGQTRELFF. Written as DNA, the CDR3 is TGTGCCAGCAGCTTAGGGCAAACTCGGGAGCTGTTTTTT.

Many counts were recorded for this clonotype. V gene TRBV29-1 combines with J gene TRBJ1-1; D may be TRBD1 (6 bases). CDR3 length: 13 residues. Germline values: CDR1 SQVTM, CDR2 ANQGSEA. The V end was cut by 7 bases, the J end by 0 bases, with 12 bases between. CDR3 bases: TGCAGCGCCGGGGGGGCAGTGAACACTGAAGCTTTCTTT. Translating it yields CSAGGAVNTEAFF.

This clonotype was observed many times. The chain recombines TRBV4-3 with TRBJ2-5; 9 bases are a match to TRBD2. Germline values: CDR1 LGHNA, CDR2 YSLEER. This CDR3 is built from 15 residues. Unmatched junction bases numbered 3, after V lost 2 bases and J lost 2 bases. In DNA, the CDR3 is TGCGCCAGCAGCCAACAGACTAGCGGTCAAGAGACCCAGTACTTC. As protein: CASSQQTSGQETQYF.

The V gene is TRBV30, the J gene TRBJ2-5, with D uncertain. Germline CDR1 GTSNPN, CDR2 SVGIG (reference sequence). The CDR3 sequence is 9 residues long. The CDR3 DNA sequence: TGTGCTGGACCAGAGACCCAGTACTTC. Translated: CAGPETQYF. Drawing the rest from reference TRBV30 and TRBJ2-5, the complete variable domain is SQTIHQWPATLVQPVGSPLSLECTVEGTSNPNLYWYRQAAGRGLQLLFYSVGIGQISSEVPQNLSASRPQDRQFILSSKKLLLSDSGFYLCAGPETQYFGPGTRLLVL.